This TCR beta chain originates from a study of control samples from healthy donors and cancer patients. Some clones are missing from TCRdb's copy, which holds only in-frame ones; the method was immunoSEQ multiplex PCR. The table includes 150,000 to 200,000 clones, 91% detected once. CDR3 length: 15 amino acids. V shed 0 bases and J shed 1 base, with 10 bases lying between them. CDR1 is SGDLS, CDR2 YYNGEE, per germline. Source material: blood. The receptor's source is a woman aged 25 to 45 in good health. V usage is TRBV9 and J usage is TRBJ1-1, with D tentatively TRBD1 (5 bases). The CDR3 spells CASSVGGRRNTEAFF. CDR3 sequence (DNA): TGTGCCAGCAGCGTAGGGGGGAGGAGGAACACTGAAGCTTTCTTT.